This T cell receptor beta chain was identified during a study of Ad26.COV2.S vaccination and SARS-CoV-2 variants. Turning to the study itself: The donor belonged to the COV1001 Ad26.COV2.S trial arm.

Remarks on this clone: Its antigen remains unidentified.

Regarding treatment: 15 to 20 received Ad26.COV2.S at low or high dose, single or two shots; roughly 5 received placebo; per-sample allocation not given. Following the first vaccine or placebo injection, samples were taken on day 63. Its platform was an Ad26 vector, and its expressed antigen was Wuhan-strain SARS-CoV-2 spike. Broader study findings: The study found higher spike-specific TCR breadth in vaccine than placebo recipients. Breadth and depth estimates from TCRs may understate total T cell responses.

The V gene's germline CDR1 is LNHDA and CDR2 SQIVND (reference sequence). The CDR3 runs to 14 residues. With 3 bases removed from V and 3 bases from J, the gap between germline ends came to 11 bases. Clones were sequenced by immunoSEQ multiplex PCR, and TCRdb holds only the in-frame ones, with some missing. The data contain some 520,000 clones, around 88% of them seen just once; the ten biggest clones take up around 13%. Sequences were derived from peripheral blood, sampled in a trial of Ad26.COV2.S vaccine versus placebo. The chain uses TRBV19 and TRBJ1-1; unclear D gene. This receptor was obtained from a person between 18 and 60 years old who received the Ad26.COV2.S COVID-19 vaccine or a placebo. Here the CDR3 DNA reads TGTGCCAGTAGTATGGCCCACTGGGACACTGAAGCTTTCTTT. This codes for CASSMAHWDTEAFF.